The clone carrying this T cell receptor (beta chain) was seen only a few times. The germline V gene encodes CDR1 MNHNS and CDR2 SASEGT. The junction had 22 bases not matched to a gene; V was cut back by 8 bases and J by 8 bases. This CDR3 has 18 residues. This record comes from a study of blood T cells in healthy people across ages. Combining a sample-barcoded 5' primer with a J-beta primer mix, a second PCR ran for roughly 7 to 12 cycles. A 12-random-nucleotide template-switch adaptor tagged each cDNA molecule. Each CDR3 protein is one row after TCRdb ran MiXCR on the 5' RACE reads. Of about 1.4 million distinct CDR3 sequences in the sample, approximately 63% were seen once. Donors each provided roughly 9.6 milliliters of peripheral blood. Per sample, no less than 5.5 micrograms of total RNA were extracted.

The sequence was collected from a man between 18 and 35 years old in good health. Sequences were obtained from blood. The chain links TRBV6-1 to TRBJ2-1, with TRBD2 matching over 9 bases. The CDR3 loop reads CASQWVAGDSFELDEQFF. DNA for the CDR3: TGTGCCAGCCAGTGGGTAGCGGGAGACTCCTTCGAATTGGATGAGCAGTTCTTC.